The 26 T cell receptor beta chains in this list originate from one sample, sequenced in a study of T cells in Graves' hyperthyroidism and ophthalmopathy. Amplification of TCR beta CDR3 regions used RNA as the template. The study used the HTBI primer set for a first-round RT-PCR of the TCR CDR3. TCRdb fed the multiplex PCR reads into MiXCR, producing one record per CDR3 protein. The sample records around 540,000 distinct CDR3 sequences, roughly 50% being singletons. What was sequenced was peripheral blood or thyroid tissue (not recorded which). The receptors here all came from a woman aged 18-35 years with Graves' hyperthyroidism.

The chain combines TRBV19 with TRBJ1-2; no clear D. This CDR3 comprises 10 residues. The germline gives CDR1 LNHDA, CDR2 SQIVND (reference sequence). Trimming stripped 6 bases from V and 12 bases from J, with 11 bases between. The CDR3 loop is CASRQAGNTF. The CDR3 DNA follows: TGTGCCAGTAGACAAGCTGGAAACACCTTC.

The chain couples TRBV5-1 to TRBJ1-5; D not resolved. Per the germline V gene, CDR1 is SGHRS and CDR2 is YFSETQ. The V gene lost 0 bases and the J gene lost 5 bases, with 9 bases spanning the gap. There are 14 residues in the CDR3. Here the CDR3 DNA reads TGCGCCAGCAGCTTGGAGTCGGCGGATCAGCCCCAGCATTTT. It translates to CASSLESADQPQHF.

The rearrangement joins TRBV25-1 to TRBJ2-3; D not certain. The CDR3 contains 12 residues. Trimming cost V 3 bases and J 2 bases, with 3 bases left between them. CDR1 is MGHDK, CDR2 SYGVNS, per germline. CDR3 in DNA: TGTGCCAGCAGTGACAACACAGATACGCAGTATTTT. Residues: CASSDNTDTQYF.

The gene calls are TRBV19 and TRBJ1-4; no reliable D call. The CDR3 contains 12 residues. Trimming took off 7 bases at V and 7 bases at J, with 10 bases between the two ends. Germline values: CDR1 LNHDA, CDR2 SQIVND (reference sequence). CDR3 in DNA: TGTGCCAGTATCCGCCGGACTGAAAAACTGTTTTTT. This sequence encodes CASIRRTEKLFF.

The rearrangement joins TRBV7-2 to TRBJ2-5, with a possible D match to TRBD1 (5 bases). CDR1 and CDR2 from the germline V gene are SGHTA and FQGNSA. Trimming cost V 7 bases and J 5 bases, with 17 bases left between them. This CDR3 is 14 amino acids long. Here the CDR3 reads CASTEGVRQETQYF. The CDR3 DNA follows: TGTGCCAGCACCGAAGGGGTGCGCCAGGAGACCCAGTACTTC.

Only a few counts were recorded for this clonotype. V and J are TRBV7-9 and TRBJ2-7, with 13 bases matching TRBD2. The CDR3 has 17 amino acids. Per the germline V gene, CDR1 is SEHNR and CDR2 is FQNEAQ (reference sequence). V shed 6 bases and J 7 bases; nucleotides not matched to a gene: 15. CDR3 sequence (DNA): TGTGCCAGCAGTTACTCGAGGACTAGCGGGAGTAGTGGGGAGCAGTACTTC. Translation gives CASSYSRTSGSSGEQYF. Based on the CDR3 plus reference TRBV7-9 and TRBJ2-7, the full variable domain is DTGVSQNPRHKITKRGQNVTFRCDPISEHNRLYWYRQTLGQGPEFLTYFQNEAQLEKSRLLSDRFSAERPKGSFSTLEIQRTEQGDSAMYLCASSYSRTSGSSGEQYFGPGTRLTVT.

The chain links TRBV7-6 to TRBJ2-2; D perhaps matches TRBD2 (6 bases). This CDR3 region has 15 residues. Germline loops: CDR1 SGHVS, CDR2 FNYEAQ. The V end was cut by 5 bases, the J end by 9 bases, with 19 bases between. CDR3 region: CASSPQTNGSRELFF. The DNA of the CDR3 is TGTGCCAGCAGCCCCCAGACTAACGGGAGCCGGGAGCTGTTTTTT.

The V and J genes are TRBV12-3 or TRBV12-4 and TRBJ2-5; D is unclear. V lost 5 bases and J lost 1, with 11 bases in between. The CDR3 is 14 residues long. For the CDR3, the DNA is TGTGCCAGCAGTCCTTGGGCGGTCCAAGAGACCCAGTACTTC. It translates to CASSPWAVQETQYF.

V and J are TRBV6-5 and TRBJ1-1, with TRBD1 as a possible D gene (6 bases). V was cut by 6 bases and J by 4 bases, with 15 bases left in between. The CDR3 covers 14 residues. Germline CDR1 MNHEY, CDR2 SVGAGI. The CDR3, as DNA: TGTGCCAGCAGGTACAACAGGGAGGTCACTGAAGCTTTCTTT. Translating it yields CASRYNREVTEAFF.

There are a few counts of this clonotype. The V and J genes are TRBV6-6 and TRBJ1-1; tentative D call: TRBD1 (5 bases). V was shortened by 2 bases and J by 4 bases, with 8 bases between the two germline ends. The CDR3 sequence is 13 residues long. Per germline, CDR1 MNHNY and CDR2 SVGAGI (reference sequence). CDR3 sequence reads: CASSYGGSTEAFF. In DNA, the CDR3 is TGTGCCAGCAGTTACGGGGGTAGCACTGAAGCTTTCTTT.

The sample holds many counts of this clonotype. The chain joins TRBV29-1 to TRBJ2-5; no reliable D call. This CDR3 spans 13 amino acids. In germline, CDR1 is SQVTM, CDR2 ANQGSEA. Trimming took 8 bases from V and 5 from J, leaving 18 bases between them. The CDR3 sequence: CSSTRKGGETQYF. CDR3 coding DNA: TGCAGCTCAACCCGCAAGGGTGGGGAGACCCAGTACTTC.

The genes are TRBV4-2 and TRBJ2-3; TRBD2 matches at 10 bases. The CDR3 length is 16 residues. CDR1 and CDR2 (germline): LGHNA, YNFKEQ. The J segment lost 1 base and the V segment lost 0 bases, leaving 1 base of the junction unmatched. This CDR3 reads CASSQDLAGGTDTQYF. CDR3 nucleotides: TGTGCCAGCAGCCAAGATCTAGCGGGAGGCACAGATACGCAGTATTTT.

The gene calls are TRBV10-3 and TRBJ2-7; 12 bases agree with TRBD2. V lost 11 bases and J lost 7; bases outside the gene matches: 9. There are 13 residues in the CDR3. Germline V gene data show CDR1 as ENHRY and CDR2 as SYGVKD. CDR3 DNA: TGTGCCCCGAGCGCTAGCGGGAGGGGGGAGCAGTACTTC. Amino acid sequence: CAPSASGRGEQYF.

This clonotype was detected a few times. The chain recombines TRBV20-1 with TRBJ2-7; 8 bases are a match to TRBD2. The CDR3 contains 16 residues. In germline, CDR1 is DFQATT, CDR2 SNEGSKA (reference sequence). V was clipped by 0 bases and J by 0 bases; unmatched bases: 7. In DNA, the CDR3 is TGCAGTGCTAGAGATGCCGGGACTAGGAGCTCCTACGAGCAGTACTTC. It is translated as CSARDAGTRSSYEQYF.

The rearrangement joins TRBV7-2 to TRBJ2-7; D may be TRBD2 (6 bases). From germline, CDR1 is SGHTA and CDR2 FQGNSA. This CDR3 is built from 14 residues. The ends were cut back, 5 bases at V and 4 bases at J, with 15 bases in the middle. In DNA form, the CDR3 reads TGTGCCAGCAGCCACCGGGAGACCTTTTACGAGCAGTACTTC. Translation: CASSHRETFYEQYF.

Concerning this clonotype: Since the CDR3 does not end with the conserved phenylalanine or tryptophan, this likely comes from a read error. The CDR3 spells CASSKDRGDGYTS. As DNA, the CDR3 is TGTGCCAGCAGTAAGGACAGGGGGGATGGCTACACCTCC. V and J are TRBV7-3 and TRBJ1-2, with 10 bases lining up with TRBD1. With 6 bases clipped from V and 6 bases from J, the junction kept 4 bases outside the gene matches. The germline gives CDR1 SGHTA, CDR2 FQGTGA. The CDR3 is made up of 13 amino acids.

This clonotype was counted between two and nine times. The CDR3 region has the DNA TGCGCCAGCAGCTTGGGACCAGGGTCCAACGAGCAGTACTTC. Translated: CASSLGPGSNEQYF. The rearrangement joins TRBV5-1 to TRBJ2-7, with a weak D call TRBD1 (5 bases). The germline V gene encodes CDR1 SGHRS and CDR2 YFSETQ. Trimming removed 0 bases at V and 5 bases at J, with 12 bases between. The CDR3 spans 14 residues. Drawing the rest from reference TRBV5-1 and TRBJ2-7, the complete variable domain is KAGVTQTPRYLIKTRGQQVTLSCSPISGHRSVSWYQQTPGQGLQFLFEYFSETQRNKGNFPGRFSGRQFSNSRSEMNVSTLELGDSALYLCASSLGPGSNEQYFGPGTRLTVT.

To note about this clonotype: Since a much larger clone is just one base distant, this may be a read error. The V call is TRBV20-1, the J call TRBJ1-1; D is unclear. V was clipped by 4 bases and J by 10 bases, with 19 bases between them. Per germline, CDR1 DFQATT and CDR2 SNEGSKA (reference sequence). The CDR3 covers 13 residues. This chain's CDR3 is CSATDSSVSRAFF. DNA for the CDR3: TGCAGTGCTACAGACTCGAGTGTATCCCGAGCTTTCTTT.

The CDR3 is CATSDWTGRRTGELFF. Written as DNA, the CDR3 is TGTGCCACCAGTGATTGGACAGGGAGGCGCACCGGGGAGCTGTTTTTT. V usage is TRBV24-1 and J usage is TRBJ2-2, with 8 bases lining up with TRBD1. With V trimmed by 2 bases and J by 4 bases, 5 bases remained unmatched. CDR3 size: 16 residues. CDR1 is KGHDR and CDR2 is SFDVKD in the germline V gene.

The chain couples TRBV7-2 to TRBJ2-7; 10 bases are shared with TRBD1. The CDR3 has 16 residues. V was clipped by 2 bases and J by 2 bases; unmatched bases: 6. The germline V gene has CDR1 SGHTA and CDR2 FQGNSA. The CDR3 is CASSLTGQGFAYEQYF. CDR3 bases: TGTGCCAGCAGCTTAACGGGACAGGGGTTTGCCTACGAGCAGTACTTC.

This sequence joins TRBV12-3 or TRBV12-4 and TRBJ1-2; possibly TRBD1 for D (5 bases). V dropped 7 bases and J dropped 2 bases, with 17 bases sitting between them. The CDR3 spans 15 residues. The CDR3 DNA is TGTGCCAGCACCCCCCGGGAGGGGCGGAACTATGGCTACACCTTC. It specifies CASTPREGRNYGYTF.

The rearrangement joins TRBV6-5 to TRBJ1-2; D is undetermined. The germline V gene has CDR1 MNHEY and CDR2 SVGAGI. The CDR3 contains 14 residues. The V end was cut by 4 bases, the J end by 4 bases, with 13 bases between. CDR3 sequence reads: CASSLFGGVYGYTF. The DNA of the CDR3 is TGTGCCAGCAGTTTATTCGGCGGCGTCTATGGCTACACCTTC.

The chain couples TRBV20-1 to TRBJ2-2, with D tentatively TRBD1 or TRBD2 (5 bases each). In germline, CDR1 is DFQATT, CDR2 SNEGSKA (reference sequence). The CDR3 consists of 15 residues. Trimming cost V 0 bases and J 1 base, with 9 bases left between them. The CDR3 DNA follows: TGCAGTGCTAGAGAGGCAGGGAGGAACACCGGGGAGCTGTTTTTT. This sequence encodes CSAREAGRNTGELFF.

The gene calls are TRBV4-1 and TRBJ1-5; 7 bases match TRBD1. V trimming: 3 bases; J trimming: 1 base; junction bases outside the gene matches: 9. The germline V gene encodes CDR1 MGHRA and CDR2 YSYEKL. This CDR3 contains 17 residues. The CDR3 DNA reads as TGCGCCAGCAGCCACGATACGGGACAGCAAAGCAATCAGCCCCAGCATTTT. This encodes CASSHDTGQQSNQPQHF.

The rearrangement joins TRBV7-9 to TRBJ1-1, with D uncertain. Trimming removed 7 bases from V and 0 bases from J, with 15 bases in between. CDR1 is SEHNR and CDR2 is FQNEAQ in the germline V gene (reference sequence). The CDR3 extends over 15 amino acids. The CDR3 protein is CASKNPPWVNTEAFF. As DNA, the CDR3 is TGTGCCAGCAAGAACCCCCCGTGGGTGAACACTGAAGCTTTCTTT.

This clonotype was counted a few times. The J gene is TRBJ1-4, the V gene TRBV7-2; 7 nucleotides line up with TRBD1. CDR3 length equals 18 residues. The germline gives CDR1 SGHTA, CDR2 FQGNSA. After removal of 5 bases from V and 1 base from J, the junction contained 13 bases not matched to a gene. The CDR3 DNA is TGTGCCAGCAGCCCCGGGACAGTCTCGGTTGGAACTAATGAAAAACTGTTTTTT. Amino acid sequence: CASSPGTVSVGTNEKLFF.